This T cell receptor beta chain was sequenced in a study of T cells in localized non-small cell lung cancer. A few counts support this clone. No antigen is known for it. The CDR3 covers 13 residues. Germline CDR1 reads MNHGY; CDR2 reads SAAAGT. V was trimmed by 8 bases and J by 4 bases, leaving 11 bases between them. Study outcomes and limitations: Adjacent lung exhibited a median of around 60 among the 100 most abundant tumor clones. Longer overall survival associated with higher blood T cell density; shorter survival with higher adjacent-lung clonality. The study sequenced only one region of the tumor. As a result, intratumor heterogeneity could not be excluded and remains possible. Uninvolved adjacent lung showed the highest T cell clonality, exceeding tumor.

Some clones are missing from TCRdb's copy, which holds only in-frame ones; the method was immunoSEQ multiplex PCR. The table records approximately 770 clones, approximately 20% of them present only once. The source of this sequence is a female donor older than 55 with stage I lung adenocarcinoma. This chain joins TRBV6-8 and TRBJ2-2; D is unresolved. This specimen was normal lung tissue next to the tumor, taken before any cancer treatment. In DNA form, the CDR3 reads TGTGCCAGCTGGGCAGGTGGCACCGGGGAGCTGTTTTTT. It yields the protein CASWAGGTGELFF.